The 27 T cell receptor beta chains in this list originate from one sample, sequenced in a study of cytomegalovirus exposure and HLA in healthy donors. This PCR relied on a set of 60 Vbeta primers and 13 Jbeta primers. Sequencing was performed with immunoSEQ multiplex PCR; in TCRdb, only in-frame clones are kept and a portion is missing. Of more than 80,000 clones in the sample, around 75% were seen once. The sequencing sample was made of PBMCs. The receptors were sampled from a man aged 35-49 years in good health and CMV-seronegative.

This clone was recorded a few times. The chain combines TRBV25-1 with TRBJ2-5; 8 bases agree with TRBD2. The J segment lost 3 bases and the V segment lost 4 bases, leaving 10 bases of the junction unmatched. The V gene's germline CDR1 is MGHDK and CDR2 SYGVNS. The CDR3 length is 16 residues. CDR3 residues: CASSVGGVWAEETQYF. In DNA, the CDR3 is TGTGCCAGCAGTGTCGGGGGGGTGTGGGCCGAAGAGACCCAGTACTTC. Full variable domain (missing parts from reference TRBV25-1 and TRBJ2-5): EADIYQTPRYLVIGTGKKITLECSQTMGHDKMYWYQQDPGMELHLIHYSYGVNSTEKGDLSSESTVSRIRTEHFPLTLESARPSHTSQYLCASSVGGVWAEETQYFGPGTRLLVL.

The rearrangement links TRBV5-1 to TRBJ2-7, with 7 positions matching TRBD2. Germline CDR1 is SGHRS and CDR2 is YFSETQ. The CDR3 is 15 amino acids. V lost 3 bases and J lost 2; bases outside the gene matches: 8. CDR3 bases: TGCGCCAGCAGCTACGACGCTAGCGGCACCTACGAGCAGTACTTC. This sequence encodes CASSYDASGTYEQYF.

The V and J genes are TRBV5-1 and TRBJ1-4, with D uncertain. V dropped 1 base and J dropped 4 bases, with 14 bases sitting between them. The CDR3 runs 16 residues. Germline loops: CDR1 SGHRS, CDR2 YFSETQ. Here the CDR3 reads CASSLSYRRSNEKLFF. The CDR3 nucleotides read TGCGCCAGCAGCTTGTCATATCGGAGAAGTAATGAAAAACTGTTTTTT.

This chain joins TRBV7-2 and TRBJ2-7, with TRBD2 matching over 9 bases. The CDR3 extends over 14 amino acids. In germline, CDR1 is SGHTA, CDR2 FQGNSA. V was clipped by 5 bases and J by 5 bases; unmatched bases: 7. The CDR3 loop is CASSPGTSRDEQYF. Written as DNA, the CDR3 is TGTGCCAGCAGCCCCGGGACTAGCCGGGACGAGCAGTACTTC.

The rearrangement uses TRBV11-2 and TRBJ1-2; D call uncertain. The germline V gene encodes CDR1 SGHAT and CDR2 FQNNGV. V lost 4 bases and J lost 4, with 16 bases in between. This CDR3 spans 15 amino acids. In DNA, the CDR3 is TGTGCCAGCAGCTGGGTAGGAGGGCAGTTCTATGGCTACACCTTC. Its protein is CASSWVGGQFYGYTF.

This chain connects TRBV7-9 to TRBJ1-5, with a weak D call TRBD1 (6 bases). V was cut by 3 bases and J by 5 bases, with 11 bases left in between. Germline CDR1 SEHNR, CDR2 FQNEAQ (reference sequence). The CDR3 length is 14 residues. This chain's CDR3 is CASSFGGLDQPQHF. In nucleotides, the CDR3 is TGTGCCAGCAGCTTTGGGGGCTTGGATCAGCCCCAGCATTTT. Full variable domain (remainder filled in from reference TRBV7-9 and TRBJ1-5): DTGVSQNPRHKITKRGQNVTFRCDPISEHNRLYWYRQTLGQGPEFLTYFQNEAQLEKSRLLSDRFSAERPKGSFSTLEIQRTEQGDSAMYLCASSFGGLDQPQHFGDGTRLSIL.

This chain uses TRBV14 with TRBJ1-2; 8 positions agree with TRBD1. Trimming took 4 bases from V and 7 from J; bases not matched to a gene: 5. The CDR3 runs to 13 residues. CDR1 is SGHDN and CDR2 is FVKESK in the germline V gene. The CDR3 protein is CASSRDRSRGYTF. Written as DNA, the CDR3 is TGTGCCAGCAGCCGGGACAGGTCCCGTGGCTACACCTTC.

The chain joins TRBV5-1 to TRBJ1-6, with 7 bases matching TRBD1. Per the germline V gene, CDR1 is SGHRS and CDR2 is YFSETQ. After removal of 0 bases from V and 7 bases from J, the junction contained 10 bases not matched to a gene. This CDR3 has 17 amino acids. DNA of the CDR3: TGCGCCAGCAGCTTGGAATCTTATGGGACAGTAAATTCACCCCTCCACTTT. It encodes CASSLESYGTVNSPLHF.

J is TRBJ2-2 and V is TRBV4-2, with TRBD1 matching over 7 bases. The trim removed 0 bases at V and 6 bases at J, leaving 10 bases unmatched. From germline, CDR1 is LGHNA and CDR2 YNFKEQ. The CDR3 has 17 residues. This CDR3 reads CASSQDLGQADPGELFF. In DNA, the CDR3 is TGTGCCAGCAGCCAAGATCTTGGACAGGCAGATCCCGGGGAGCTGTTTTTT.

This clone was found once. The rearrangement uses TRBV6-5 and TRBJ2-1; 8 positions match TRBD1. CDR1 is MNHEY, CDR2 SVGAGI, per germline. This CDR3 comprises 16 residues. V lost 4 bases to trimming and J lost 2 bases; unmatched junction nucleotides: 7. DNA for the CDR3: TGTGCCAGCAGTTCCGGGACAGGTGGGACCTACAATGAGCAGTTCTTC. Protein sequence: CASSSGTGGTYNEQFF.

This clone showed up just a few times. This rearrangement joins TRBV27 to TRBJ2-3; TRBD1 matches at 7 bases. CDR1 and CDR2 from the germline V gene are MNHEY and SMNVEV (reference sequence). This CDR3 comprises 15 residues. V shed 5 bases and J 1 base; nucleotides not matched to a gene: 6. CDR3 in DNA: TGTGCCAGCAGTCCCGACAGGGTTGGCACAGATACGCAGTATTTT. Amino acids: CASSPDRVGTDTQYF.

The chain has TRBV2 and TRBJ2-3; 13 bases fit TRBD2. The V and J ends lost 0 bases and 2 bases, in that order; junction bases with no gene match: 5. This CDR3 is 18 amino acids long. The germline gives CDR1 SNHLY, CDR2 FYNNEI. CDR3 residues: CASSEAGGLAGPTDTQYF. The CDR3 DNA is TGTGCCAGCAGTGAAGCAGGGGGACTAGCGGGGCCCACAGATACGCAGTATTTT.

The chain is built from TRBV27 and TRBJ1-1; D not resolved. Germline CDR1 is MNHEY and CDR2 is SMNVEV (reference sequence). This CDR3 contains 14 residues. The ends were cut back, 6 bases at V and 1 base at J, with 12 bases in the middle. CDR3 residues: CASSSAAGNTEAFF. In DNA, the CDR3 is TGTGCCAGCAGCTCCGCGGCGGGGAACACTGAAGCTTTCTTT.

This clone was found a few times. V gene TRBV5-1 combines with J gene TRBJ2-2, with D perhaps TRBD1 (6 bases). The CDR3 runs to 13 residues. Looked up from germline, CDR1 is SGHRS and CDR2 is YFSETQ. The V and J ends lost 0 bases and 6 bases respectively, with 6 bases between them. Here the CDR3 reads CASSLEGAGELFF. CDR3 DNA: TGCGCCAGCAGCTTGGAGGGGGCCGGGGAGCTGTTTTTT.

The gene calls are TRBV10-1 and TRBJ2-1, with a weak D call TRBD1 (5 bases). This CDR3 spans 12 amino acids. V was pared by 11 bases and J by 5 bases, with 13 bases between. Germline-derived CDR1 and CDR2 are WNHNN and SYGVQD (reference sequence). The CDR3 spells CADKGQNNEQFF. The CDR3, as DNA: TGCGCCGACAAGGGGCAGAACAATGAGCAGTTCTTC.

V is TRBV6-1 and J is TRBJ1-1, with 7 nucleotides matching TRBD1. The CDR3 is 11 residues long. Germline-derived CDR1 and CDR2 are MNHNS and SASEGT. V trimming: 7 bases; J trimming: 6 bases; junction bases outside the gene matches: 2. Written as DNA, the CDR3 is TGTGCCAGCAACAGGGGTGCTGAAGCTTTCTTT. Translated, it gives CASNRGAEAFF.

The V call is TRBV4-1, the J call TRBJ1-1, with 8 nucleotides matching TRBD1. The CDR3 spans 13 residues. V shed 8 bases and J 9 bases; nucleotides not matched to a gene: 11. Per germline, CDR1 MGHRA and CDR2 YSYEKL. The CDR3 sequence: CASVKDREGKAFF. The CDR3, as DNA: TGCGCCAGCGTAAAGGACAGGGAAGGAAAAGCTTTCTTT.

This chain's CDR3 is CASSLDTSRDTQYF. CDR3 bases: TGTGCCAGCAGCTTAGATACGAGTCGGGATACGCAGTATTTT. The J gene is TRBJ2-3, the V gene TRBV7-8; no clear D. Trimming shortened V by 1 base and J by 6 bases, and 11 bases separated the two germline ends. The CDR3 length is 14 residues. Germline V gene data show CDR1 as SGHVS and CDR2 as FQNEAQ.

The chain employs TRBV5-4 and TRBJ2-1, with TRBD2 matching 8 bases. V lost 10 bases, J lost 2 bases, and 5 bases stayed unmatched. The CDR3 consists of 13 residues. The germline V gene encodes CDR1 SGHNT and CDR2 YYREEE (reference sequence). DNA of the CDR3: TGTGCCGGAAGCGGGGGTGCCTACAATGAGCAGTTCTTC. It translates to CAGSGGAYNEQFF.

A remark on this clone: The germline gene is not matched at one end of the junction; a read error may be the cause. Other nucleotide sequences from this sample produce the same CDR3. For the CDR3, the DNA is TGTGCCAGCAGTTTAGGGGACAGGGGGCGTAGAAAACTGTTCTTT. Translating gives CASSLGDRGRRKLFF. The V gene is TRBV2, the J gene TRBJ1-4; TRBD1 agrees at 12 bases. This CDR3 region has 15 residues. Germline V gene sequence: CDR1 SNHLY, CDR2 FYNNEI.

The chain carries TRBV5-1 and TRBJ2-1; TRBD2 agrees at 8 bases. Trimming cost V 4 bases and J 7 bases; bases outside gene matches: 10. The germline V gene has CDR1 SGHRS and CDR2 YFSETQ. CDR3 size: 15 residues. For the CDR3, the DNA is TGCGCCAGCAGCAAACGGGGGGGCCCTGAGAATGAGCAGTTCTTC. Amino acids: CASSKRGGPENEQFF.

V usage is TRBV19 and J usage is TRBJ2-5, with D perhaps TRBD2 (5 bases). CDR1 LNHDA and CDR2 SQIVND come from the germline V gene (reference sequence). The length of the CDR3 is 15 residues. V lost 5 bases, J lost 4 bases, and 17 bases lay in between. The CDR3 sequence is CASSPTGQRVETQYF. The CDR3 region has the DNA TGTGCCAGTAGTCCTACCGGTCAGAGGGTAGAGACCCAGTACTTC. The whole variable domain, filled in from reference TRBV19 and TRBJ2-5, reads DGGITQSPKYLFRKEGQNVTLSCEQNLNHDAMYWYRQDPGQGLRLIYYSQIVNDFQKGDIAEGYSVSREKKESFPLTVTSAQKNPTAFYLCASSPTGQRVETQYFGPGTRLLVL.

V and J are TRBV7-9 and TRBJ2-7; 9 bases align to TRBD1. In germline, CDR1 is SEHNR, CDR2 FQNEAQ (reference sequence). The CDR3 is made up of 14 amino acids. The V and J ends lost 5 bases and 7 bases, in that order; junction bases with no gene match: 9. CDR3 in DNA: TGTGCCAGCAGCCTGGGGACAGGGAAGCGGGAGCAGTACTTC. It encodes CASSLGTGKREQYF.

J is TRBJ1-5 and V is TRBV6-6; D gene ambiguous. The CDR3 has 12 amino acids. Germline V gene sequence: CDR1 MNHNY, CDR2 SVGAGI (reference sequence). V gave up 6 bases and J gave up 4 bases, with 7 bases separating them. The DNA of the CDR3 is TGTGCCAGCAGAGGAGGGAATCAGCCCCAGCATTTT. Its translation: CASRGGNQPQHF.

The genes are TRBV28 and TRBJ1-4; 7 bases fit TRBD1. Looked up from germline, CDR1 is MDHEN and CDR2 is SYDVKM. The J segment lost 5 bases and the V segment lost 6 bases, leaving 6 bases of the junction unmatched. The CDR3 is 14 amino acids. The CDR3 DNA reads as TGTGCCAGCAGGGGGACAGTCGCCAATGAAAAACTGTTTTTT. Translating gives CASRGTVANEKLFF.

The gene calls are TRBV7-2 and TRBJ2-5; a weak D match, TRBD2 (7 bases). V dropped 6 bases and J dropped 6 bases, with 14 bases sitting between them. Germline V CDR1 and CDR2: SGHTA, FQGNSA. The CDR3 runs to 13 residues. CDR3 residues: CASSTDSGKTQYF. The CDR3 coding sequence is TGTGCCAGCAGTACGGACAGCGGGAAGACCCAGTACTTC. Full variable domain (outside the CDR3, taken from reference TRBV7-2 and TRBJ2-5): GAGVSQSPSNKVTEKGKDVELRCDPISGHTALYWYRQSLGQGLEFLIYFQGNSAPDKSGLPSDRFSAERTGGSVSTLTIQRTQQEDSAVYLCASSTDSGKTQYFGPGTRLLVL.

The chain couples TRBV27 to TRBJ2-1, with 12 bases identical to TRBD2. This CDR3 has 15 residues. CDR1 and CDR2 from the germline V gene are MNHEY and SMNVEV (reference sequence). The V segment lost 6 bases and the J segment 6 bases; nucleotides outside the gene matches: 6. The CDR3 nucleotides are TGTGCCAGCAGGCCTAGCGGGGGGGCCCCCAATGAGCAGTTCTTC. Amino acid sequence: CASRPSGGAPNEQFF.